The present entry profiles one T cell receptor beta chain with its context. Its antigen remains unknown. This CDR3 has 14 amino acids. V was clipped by 6 bases and J by 5 bases; unmatched bases: 9. Germline V gene lookup returns CDR1 MDHEN and CDR2 SYDVKM. The data were taken from a study of cytomegalovirus exposure and HLA in healthy donors. Background on the study: The 100 to 150 validation repertoires used the same platform as the roughly 670 first-cohort repertoires, a later analysis reported.

Generated by immunoSEQ multiplex PCR, the TCRdb table keeps only in-frame clones and is missing some. The sample shows about 88,000 clones, roughly 84% of them seen only once. Findings of the study overall: The authors listed roughly 150 TCR beta chains as cytomegalovirus-associated.

What was sequenced was PBMCs. The chain is built from TRBV28 and TRBJ1-1; 7 nucleotides align to TRBD1. The TCR originated in a woman younger than 35 in good health and CMV-seropositive. This chain's CDR3 is CASSPTGVWTEAFF. CDR3 nucleotide sequence: TGTGCCAGCAGCCCTACAGGGGTATGGACTGAAGCTTTCTTT.